A single sample gave rise to the 19 T cell receptor beta chains below, sequenced in a study of cytomegalovirus exposure and HLA in healthy donors. Assay used: immunoSEQ multiplex PCR; TCRdb lists only in-frame clones, some missing. The sample contains more than 95,000 clones, less than 90% of which appear only once. The sequencing input was PBMCs. The receptors shown here come from a man aged 18 to 29 in good health and CMV-seropositive.

The chain has TRBV4-2 and TRBJ2-3; 8 positions agree with TRBD2. This CDR3 comprises 16 residues. The V segment lost 1 base and the J segment 2 bases; nucleotides outside the gene matches: 5. Germline V gene data show CDR1 as LGHNA and CDR2 as YNFKEQ. In nucleotides, the CDR3 is TGTGCCAGCAGCCAAGGAGCGGGGGCCATCACAGATACGCAGTATTTT. Encoded protein: CASSQGAGAITDTQYF.

The chain joins TRBV7-2 to TRBJ1-2; no clear D. V was pared by 0 bases and J by 3 bases, with 5 bases between. The CDR3 totals 13 residues. The germline CDR1 and CDR2 sequences are SGHTA and FQGNSA. CDR3 DNA: TGTGCCAGCAGCTTAGCGGCAGACTATGGCTACACCTTC. It specifies CASSLAADYGYTF.

The chain combines TRBV6-1 with TRBJ2-5; 7 positions agree with TRBD1. J was trimmed by 5 bases and V by 7 bases; bases with no gene match: 7. The CDR3 contains 13 residues. Germline CDR1 and CDR2: MNHNS and SASEGT. Written as DNA, the CDR3 is TGTGCCAGCAAGAGGGGGCTCTTGGAGACCCAGTACTTC. The encoded protein is CASKRGLLETQYF.

The CDR3 region is CASSDTRMGQSNEKLFF. The CDR3 DNA is TGTGCCAGCAGTGATACAAGGATGGGACAGTCTAATGAAAAACTGTTTTTT. V usage is TRBV25-1 and J usage is TRBJ1-4; 7 bases fit TRBD1. Germline CDR1 and CDR2: MGHDK and SYGVNS. The CDR3 is made up of 17 amino acids. V gave up 3 bases and J gave up 3 bases; unmatched junction bases: 10.

The V call is TRBV5-4, the J call TRBJ1-6; possibly TRBD1 for D (6 bases). The CDR3 extends over 15 amino acids. The germline V gene has CDR1 SGHNT and CDR2 YYREEE (reference sequence). V lost 0 bases to trimming and J lost 4 bases, with 8 bases between them. Written as DNA, the CDR3 is TGTGCCAGCAGCTTGGCAAGGGGGTATAATTCACCCCTCCACTTT. Amino acid sequence: CASSLARGYNSPLHF.

The genes are TRBV4-1 and TRBJ2-5, with TRBD2 matching over 14 bases. The CDR3 consists of 17 residues. V was clipped by 1 base and J by 5 bases; unmatched bases: 6. Germline lookup yields CDR1 MGHRA and CDR2 YSYEKL. The CDR3 loop reads CASSQAGTSGGRETQYF. The CDR3 coding sequence is TGCGCCAGCAGCCAAGCCGGGACTAGCGGGGGAAGGGAGACCCAGTACTTC.

This clone has a handful of counts. V usage is TRBV30 and J usage is TRBJ2-5; 10 bases are shared with TRBD2. Germline V CDR1 and CDR2: GTSNPN, SVGIG (reference sequence). The V and J ends lost 3 bases and 4 bases, in that order; junction bases with no gene match: 5. The CDR3 has 14 amino acids. The chain's CDR3 is CAWRRAGGRETQYF. In DNA form, the CDR3 reads TGTGCCTGGAGGAGAGCGGGGGGGCGAGAGACCCAGTACTTC. The variable domain in full, with the rest retrieved from reference TRBV30 and TRBJ2-5, is SQTIHQWPATLVQPVGSPLSLECTVEGTSNPNLYWYRQAAGRGLQLLFYSVGIGQISSEVPQNLSASRPQDRQFILSSKKLLLSDSGFYLCAWRRAGGRETQYFGPGTRLLVL.

This clone was observed a single time. The V and J genes are TRBV6-5 and TRBJ1-1; possibly TRBD1 for D (6 bases). CDR1 is MNHEY and CDR2 is SVGAGI in the germline V gene. This CDR3 has 16 amino acids. With 4 bases removed from V and 7 bases from J, the gap between germline ends came to 22 bases. The CDR3 bases are TGTGCCAGCAGTTCCTACAGGGTCGGGCCCGCGGATGAAGCTTTCTTT. Amino acids: CASSSYRVGPADEAFF.

The V call is TRBV10-2, the J call TRBJ1-6; 7 bases map to TRBD1. Germline V CDR1 and CDR2: WSHSY, SAAADI. The CDR3 spans 14 residues. The V gene end was trimmed by 7 bases and the J gene end by 6 bases; junction bases not matched to a gene: 6. As DNA, the CDR3 is TGCGCCAGCACCTGGGACAGTTTTAATTCACCCCTCCACTTT. Translating it yields CASTWDSFNSPLHF.

The V and J genes are TRBV10-3 and TRBJ1-6, with 7 bases lining up with TRBD1. V was clipped by 5 bases and J by 5 bases; unmatched bases: 6. This CDR3 spans 15 amino acids. CDR1 and CDR2 (germline): ENHRY, SYGVKD. This chain's CDR3 is CAISPSTGHNSPLHF. In DNA, the CDR3 is TGTGCCATCAGTCCCTCGACAGGGCATAATTCACCCCTCCACTTT.

The V gene is TRBV10-1, the J gene TRBJ2-3; a possible D gene is TRBD2 (6 bases). V lost 3 bases to trimming and J lost 0 bases, with 13 bases between them. The CDR3 consists of 16 residues. CDR1 and CDR2 (germline): WNHNN, SYGVQD (reference sequence). In nucleotides, the CDR3 is TGCGCCAGCAGTGACAGGGACTTATCTAGCACAGATACGCAGTATTTT. Translation: CASSDRDLSSTDTQYF.

CDR3 loop: CASSYTQGGADTQYF. The DNA for the CDR3 is TGTGCCAGCAGTTACACGCAGGGAGGGGCAGATACGCAGTATTTT. The V and J genes are TRBV6-5 and TRBJ2-3, with TRBD2 identical over 7 bases. There are 15 residues in the CDR3. Germline V CDR1 and CDR2: MNHEY, SVGAGI. V gave up 2 bases and J gave up 4 bases; unmatched junction bases: 6.

The V call is TRBV4-2, the J call TRBJ2-5; D call uncertain. This CDR3 comprises 14 residues. V shed 1 base and J shed 5 bases, with 11 bases lying between them. CDR1 is LGHNA, CDR2 YNFKEQ, per germline. The CDR3 DNA sequence: TGTGCCAGCAGCCAAGGTTTAGTTCGGGAGACCCAGTACTTC. This sequence encodes CASSQGLVRETQYF.

The J gene is TRBJ1-5, the V gene TRBV6-5; D is uncertain. Germline CDR1 reads MNHEY; CDR2 reads SVGAGI. Trimming cost V 0 bases and J 7 bases, with 13 bases left between them. The length of the CDR3 is 15 residues. CDR3 nucleotide sequence: TGTGCCAGCAGTTACTCTTTCGGGTCTTTCCAGCCCCAGCATTTT. Protein sequence: CASSYSFGSFQPQHF.

The CDR3 loop is CSARTGWIQYF. Here the CDR3 DNA reads TGCAGTGCAAGGACAGGGTGGATTCAGTACTTC. The V and J genes are TRBV20-1 and TRBJ2-4; the match to TRBD1 covers 8 bases. Trimming took 6 bases from V and 10 from J; bases not matched to a gene: 5. The germline V gene has CDR1 DFQATT and CDR2 SNEGSKA (reference sequence). This CDR3 comprises 11 residues.

The rearrangement uses TRBV10-3 and TRBJ2-3, with 9 positions matching TRBD2. Germline V gene sequence: CDR1 ENHRY, CDR2 SYGVKD. V trimming: 9 bases; J trimming: 1 base; junction bases outside the gene matches: 5. The CDR3 length is 14 residues. The CDR3: CAIRASGGTDTQYF. The CDR3, as DNA: TGTGCCATTCGGGCTAGCGGGGGCACAGATACGCAGTATTTT.

The count of this clone is one. V and J are TRBV6-1 and TRBJ1-2, with TRBD1 matching 12 bases. CDR1 and CDR2 (germline): MNHNS, SASEGT. CDR3 length: 15 amino acids. V lost 5 bases to trimming and J lost 6 bases; unmatched junction nucleotides: 7. CDR3 region: CASSPTGTGGDGYTF. The DNA of the CDR3 is TGTGCCAGCAGTCCAACCGGGACAGGGGGCGATGGCTACACCTTC.

V gene TRBV28 combines with J gene TRBJ2-2, with TRBD1 matching 9 bases. Germline-derived CDR1 and CDR2 are MDHEN and SYDVKM. V shed 5 bases, J shed 7 bases, and the junction held 5 bases outside the gene matches. This CDR3 comprises 14 residues. CDR3 loop: CASSPGQGDGELFF. The CDR3 nucleotides are TGTGCCAGCAGTCCGGGACAGGGTGACGGGGAGCTGTTTTTT. Combining the CDR3 with reference TRBV28 and TRBJ2-2 gives the whole variable domain DVKVTQSSRYLVKRTGEKVFLECVQDMDHENMFWYRQDPGLGLRLIYFSYDVKMKEKGDIPEGYSVSREKKERFSLILESASTNQTSMYLCASSPGQGDGELFFGEGSRLTVL.

V and J are TRBV6-1 and TRBJ1-2, with 10 positions matching TRBD1. Germline-derived CDR1 and CDR2 are MNHNS and SASEGT. This CDR3 is 14 amino acids long. The junction had 3 bases not matched to a gene; V was cut back by 4 bases and J by 4 bases. The CDR3 DNA is TGTGCCAGCAGTGCTCGGACAGGGGGCTATGGCTACACCTTC. Its translation: CASSARTGGYGYTF.